Each of the 8 T cell receptor beta chains below was sequenced from the same sample in a study of cytotoxic CD8 clonotypes in ibrutinib-treated CLL. Here immunoSEQ multiplex PCR was the method, and the copy in TCRdb shows in-frame clones only, minus some. The sample has 200,000 or so clones, 79% seen once. Sample: PBMCs, taken after 12 months of ibrutinib treatment. Receptors originate from a human donor with chronic lymphocytic leukemia.

The V and J genes are TRBV6-5 and TRBJ2-7, with unresolved D. Looked up from germline, CDR1 is MNHEY and CDR2 is SVGAGI. This CDR3 contains 11 residues. V lost 6 bases and J lost 3, with 6 bases in between. The CDR3 bases are TGTGCCAGCAGCCTACTCTACGAGCAGTACTTC. Protein sequence: CASSLLYEQYF.

Points on this clone: The identical CDR3 is also encoded by other nucleotide sequences in the sample. The V gene is TRBV11-2, the J gene TRBJ2-5, with D perhaps TRBD2 (5 bases). Trimming pared 3 bases from V and 2 bases from J, leaving 10 bases between. The CDR3 is 14 residues long. Germline V CDR1 and CDR2: SGHAT, FQNNGV. The CDR3 coding sequence is TGTGCCAGCAGCTTCCGGGTAGCGCAAGAGACCCAGTACTTC. This encodes CASSFRVAQETQYF.

The chain links TRBV5-1 to TRBJ2-2; 12 bases map to TRBD1. The CDR3 is 15 residues long. Germline V lookup: CDR1 SGHRS, CDR2 YFSETQ. Trimming took 9 bases from V and 4 from J; bases not matched to a gene: 7. CDR3 loop: CATTGTGGLTGELFF. The CDR3 region has the DNA TGCGCCACCACCGGGACAGGGGGCCTCACCGGGGAGCTGTTTTTT.

The V gene is TRBV7-8, the J gene TRBJ1-4, with 7 bases aligning to TRBD1. V shed 0 bases and J 17 bases; nucleotides not matched to a gene: 6. Germline V gene lookup returns CDR1 SGHVS and CDR2 FQNEAQ. This CDR3 is built from 12 residues. CDR3 DNA: TGTGCCAGCAGCTTAGCGCGAGGGGACAGATTTTTT. Translating it yields CASSLARGDRFF.

The chain links TRBV27 to TRBJ1-5; possibly TRBD1 for D (5 bases). Germline V lookup: CDR1 MNHEY, CDR2 SMNVEV (reference sequence). CDR3 length: 15 amino acids. Deletions cut 2 bases from V and 10 bases from J, with 18 bases between. The CDR3 here is CASSLGANGAPPQHF. The CDR3 nucleotides are TGTGCCAGCAGTTTAGGCGCCAACGGGGCTCCTCCCCAGCATTTT.

This rearrangement joins TRBV7-9 to TRBJ2-3; D possibly corresponds to TRBD1 (5 bases). Germline V gene sequence: CDR1 SEHNR, CDR2 FQNEAQ (reference sequence). V dropped 2 bases and J dropped 1 base, with 7 bases sitting between them. There are 14 residues in the CDR3. CDR3 region: CASSLQGGTDTQYF. The CDR3 DNA is TGTGCCAGCAGCTTACAGGGCGGCACAGATACGCAGTATTTT.

The chain recombines TRBV6-5 with TRBJ2-1, with TRBD2 as a possible D gene (6 bases). The ends were cut back, 5 bases at V and 7 bases at J, with 15 bases in the middle. Per germline, CDR1 MNHEY and CDR2 SVGAGI. This CDR3 is built from 14 residues. As DNA, the CDR3 is TGTGCCAGCAGTGAGTCCGGGACTCCTAATGAGCAGTTCTTC. Translation gives CASSESGTPNEQFF.

The V and J genes are TRBV6-1 and TRBJ2-4; 8 positions agree with TRBD2. V lost 6 bases and J lost 6; bases outside the gene matches: 4. This CDR3 region has 13 residues. Germline-derived CDR1 and CDR2 are MNHNS and SASEGT. DNA for the CDR3: TGTGCCAGCAGCGCACTAGCGGCAAACATTCAGTACTTC. Its protein is CASSALAANIQYF.